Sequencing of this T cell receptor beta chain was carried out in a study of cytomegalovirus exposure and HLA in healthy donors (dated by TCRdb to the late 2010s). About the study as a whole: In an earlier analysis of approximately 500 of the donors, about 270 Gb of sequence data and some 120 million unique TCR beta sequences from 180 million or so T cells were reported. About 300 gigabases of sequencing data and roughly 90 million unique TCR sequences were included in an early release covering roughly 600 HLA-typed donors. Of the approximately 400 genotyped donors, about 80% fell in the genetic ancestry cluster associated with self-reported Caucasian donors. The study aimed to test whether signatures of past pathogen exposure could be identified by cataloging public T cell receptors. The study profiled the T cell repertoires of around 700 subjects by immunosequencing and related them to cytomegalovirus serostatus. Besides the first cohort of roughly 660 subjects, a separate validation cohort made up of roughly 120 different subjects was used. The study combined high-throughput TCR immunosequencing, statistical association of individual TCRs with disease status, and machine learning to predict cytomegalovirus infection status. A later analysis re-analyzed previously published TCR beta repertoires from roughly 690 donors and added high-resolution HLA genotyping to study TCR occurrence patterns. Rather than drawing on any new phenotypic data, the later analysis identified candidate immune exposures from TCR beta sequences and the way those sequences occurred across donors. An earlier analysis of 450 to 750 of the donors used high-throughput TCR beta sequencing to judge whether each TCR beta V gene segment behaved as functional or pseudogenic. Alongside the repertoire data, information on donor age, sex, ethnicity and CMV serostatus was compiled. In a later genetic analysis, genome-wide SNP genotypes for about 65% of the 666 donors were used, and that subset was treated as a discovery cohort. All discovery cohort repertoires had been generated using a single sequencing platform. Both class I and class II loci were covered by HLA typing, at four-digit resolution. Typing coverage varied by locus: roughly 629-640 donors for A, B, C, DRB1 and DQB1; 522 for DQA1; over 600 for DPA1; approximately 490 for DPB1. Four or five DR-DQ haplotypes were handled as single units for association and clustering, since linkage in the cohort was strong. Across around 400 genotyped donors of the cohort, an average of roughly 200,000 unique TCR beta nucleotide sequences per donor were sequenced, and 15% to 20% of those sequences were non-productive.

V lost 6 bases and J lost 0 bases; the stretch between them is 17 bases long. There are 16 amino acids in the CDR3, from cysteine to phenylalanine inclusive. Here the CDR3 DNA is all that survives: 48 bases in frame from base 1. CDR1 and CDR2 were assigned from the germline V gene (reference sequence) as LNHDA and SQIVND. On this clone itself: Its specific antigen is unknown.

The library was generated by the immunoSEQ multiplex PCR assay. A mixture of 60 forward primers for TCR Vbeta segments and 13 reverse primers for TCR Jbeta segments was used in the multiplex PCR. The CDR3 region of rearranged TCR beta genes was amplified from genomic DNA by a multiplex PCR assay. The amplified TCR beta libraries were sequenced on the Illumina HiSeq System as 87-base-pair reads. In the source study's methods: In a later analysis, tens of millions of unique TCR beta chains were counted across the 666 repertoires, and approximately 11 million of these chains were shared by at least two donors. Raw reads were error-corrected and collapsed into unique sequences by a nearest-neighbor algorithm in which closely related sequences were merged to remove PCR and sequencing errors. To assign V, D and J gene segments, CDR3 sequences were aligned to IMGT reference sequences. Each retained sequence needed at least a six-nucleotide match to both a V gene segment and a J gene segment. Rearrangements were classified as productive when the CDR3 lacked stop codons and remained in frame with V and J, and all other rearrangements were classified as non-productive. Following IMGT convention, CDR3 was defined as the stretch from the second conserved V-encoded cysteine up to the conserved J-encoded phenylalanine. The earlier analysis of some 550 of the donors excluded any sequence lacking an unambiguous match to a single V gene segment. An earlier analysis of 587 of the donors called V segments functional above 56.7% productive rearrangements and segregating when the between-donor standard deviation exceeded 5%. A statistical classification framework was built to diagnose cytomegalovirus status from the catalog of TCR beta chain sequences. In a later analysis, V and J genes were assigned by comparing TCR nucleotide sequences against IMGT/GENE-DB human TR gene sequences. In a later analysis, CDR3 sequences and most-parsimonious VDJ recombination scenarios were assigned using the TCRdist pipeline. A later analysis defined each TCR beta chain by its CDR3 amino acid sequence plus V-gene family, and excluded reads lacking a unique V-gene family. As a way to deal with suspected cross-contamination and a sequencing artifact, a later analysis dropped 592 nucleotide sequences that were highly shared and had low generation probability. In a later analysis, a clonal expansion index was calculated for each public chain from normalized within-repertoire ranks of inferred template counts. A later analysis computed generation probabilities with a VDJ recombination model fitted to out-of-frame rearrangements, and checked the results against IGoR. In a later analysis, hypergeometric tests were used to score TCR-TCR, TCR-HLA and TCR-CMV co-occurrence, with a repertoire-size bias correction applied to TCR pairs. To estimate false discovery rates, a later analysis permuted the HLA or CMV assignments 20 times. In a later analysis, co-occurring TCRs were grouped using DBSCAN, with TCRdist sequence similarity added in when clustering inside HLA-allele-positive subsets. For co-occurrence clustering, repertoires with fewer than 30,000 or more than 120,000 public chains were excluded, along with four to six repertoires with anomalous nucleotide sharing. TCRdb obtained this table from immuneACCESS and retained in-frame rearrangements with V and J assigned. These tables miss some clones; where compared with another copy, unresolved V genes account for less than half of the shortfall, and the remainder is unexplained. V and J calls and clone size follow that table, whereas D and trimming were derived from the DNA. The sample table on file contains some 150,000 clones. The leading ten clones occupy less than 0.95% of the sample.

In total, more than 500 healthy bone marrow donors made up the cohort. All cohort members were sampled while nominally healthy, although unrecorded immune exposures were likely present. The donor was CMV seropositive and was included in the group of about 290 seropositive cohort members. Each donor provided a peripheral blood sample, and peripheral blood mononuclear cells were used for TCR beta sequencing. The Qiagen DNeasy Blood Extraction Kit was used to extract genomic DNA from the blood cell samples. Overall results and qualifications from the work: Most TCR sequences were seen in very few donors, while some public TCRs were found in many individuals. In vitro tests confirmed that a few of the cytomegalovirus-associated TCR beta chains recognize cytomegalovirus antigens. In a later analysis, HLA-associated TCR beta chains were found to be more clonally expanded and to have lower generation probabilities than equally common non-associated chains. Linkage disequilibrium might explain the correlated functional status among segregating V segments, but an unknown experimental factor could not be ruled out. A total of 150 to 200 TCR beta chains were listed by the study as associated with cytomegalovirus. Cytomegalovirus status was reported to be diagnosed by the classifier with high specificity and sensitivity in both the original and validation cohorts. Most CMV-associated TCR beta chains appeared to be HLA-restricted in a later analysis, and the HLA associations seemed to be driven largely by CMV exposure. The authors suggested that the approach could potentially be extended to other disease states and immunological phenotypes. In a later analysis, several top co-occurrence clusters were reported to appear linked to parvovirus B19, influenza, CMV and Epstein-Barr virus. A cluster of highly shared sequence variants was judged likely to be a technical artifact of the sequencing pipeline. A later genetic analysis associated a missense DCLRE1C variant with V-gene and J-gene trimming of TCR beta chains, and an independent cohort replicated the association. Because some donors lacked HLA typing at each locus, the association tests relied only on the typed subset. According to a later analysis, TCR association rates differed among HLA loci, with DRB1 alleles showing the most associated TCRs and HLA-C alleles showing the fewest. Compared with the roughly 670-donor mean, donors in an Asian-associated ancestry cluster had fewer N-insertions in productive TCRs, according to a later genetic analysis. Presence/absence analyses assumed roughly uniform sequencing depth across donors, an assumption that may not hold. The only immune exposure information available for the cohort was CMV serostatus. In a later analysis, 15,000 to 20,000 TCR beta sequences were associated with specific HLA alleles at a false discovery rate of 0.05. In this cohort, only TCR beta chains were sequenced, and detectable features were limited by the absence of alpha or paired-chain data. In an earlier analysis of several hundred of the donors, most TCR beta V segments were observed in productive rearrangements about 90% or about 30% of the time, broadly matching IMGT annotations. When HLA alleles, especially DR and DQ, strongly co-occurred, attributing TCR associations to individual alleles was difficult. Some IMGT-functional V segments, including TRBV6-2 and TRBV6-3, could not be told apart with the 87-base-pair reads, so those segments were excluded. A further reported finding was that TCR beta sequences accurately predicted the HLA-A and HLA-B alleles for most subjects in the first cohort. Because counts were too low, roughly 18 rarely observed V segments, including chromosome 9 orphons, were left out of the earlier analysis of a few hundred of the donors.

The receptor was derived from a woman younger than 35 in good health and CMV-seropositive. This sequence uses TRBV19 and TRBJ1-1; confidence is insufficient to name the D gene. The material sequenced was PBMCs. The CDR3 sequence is CASRVGREAMNTEAFF. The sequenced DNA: TGTGCCAGTAGAGTAGGACGGGAAGCAATGAACACTGAAGCTTTCTTT. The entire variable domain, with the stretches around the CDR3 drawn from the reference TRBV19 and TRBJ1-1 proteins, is DGGITQSPKYLFRKEGQNVTLSCEQNLNHDAMYWYRQDPGQGLRLIYYSQIVNDFQKGDIAEGYSVSREKKESFPLTVTSAQKNPTAFYLCASRVGREAMNTEAFFGQGTRLTVV.